Below are 3 T cell receptor beta chains sequenced from a single sample in a study of follicular helper T cells after annual influenza vaccination. Time point defined: 2015-2016 season, 7 days after influenza vaccination. Libraries were prepared by immunoSEQ multiplex PCR; TCRdb keeps only in-frame clonotypes and omits some of them. This table holds thousands of clones, approximately 82% found once. The sequenced sample was CXCR5- memory CD4+ T cells sorted from blood, obtained 7 days after influenza vaccination. The receptors stem from an adult who received the influenza vaccine.

This chain connects TRBV28 to TRBJ1-2; 7 bases align to TRBD1. Germline V gene lookup returns CDR1 MDHEN and CDR2 SYDVKM. Losses at the gene ends were 5 bases for V and 4 bases for J; bases not matched to a gene: 7. The CDR3 loop spans 14 amino acids. The CDR3 is CASSLPTGPYGYTF. CDR3 nucleotide sequence: TGTGCCAGCAGTCTCCCGACAGGGCCCTATGGCTACACCTTC.

The chain combines TRBV6-6 with TRBJ2-3; either TRBD1 or TRBD2 may fit D (5 bases each). V lost 7 bases and J lost 2, with 13 bases in between. CDR1 and CDR2 from the germline V gene are MNHNY and SVGAGI (reference sequence). The CDR3 is made up of 14 amino acids. The CDR3 DNA is TGTGCCAGCACCCTAGACGGGGCCACAGATACGCAGTATTTT. Its translation is CASTLDGATDTQYF.

The chain is built from TRBV6-9 and TRBJ1-6; no definite D call. V lost 3 bases and J 14 bases, leaving 14 bases between the germline ends. The germline V gene encodes CDR1 MNHGY and CDR2 SVAAGI. The CDR3 sequence is 13 residues long. The CDR3 loop reads CASSYNRLVTLHF. CDR3 nucleotides: TGTGCCAGCAGTTACAACCGTTTGGTCACCCTCCACTTT.